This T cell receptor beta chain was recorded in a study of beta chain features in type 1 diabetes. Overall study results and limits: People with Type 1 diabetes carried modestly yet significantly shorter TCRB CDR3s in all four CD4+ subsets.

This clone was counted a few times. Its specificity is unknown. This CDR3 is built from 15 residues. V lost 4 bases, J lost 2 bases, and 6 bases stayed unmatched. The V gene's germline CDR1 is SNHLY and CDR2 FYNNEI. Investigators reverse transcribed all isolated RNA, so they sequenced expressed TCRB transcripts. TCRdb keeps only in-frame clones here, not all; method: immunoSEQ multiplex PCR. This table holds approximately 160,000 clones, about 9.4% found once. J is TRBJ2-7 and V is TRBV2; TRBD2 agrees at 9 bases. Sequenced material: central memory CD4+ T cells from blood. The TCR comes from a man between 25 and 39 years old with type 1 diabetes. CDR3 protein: CASSGTSVQTYEQYF. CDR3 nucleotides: TGTGCCAGCAGTGGGACTAGCGTCCAAACCTACGAGCAGTACTTC.